This TCR beta chain was sequenced in a study of shared clonotypes between healthy human individuals. CDR3 size: 15 residues. Germline CDR1 is LNHDA and CDR2 is SQIVND (reference sequence). Trimming removed 3 bases from V and 5 bases from J, with 13 bases in between. Produced via immunoSEQ multiplex PCR; TCRdb's table is partial and in-frame only. The sample lists about 2.4 million clones; 90% to 95% were seen once. The sample consisted of naive CD4+ T cells sorted from blood. The subset was: CD45RA+ positively selected. The chain joins TRBV19 to TRBJ2-2; possibly TRBD2 for D (5 bases). The clonotype was recovered from a man between 18 and 35 years old in good health. The CDR3 coding sequence is TGTGCCAGTAGTATCCTTGGTGGGAGTACCGGGGAGCTGTTTTTT. Its protein product is CASSILGGSTGELFF.